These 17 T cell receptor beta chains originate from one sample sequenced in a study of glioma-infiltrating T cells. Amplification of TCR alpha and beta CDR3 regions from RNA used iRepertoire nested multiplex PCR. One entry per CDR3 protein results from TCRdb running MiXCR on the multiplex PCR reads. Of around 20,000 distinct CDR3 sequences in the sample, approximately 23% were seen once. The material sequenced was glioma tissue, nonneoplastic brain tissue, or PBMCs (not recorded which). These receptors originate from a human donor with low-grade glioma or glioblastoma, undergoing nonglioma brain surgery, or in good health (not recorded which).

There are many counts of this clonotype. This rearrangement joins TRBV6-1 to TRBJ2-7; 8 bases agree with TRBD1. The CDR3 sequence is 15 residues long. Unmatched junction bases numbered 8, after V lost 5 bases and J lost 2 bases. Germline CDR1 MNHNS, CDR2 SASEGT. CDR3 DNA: TGTGCCAGCAGTCCGGACAGGGCGCCCACCTACGAGCAGTACTTC. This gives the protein CASSPDRAPTYEQYF.

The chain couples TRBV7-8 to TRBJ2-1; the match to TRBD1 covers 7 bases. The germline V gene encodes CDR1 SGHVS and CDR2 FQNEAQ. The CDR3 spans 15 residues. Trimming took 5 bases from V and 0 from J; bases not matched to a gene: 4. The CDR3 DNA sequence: TGTGCCAGCAGCCACAACAGGGGCTCCTACAATGAGCAGTTCTTC. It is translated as CASSHNRGSYNEQFF.

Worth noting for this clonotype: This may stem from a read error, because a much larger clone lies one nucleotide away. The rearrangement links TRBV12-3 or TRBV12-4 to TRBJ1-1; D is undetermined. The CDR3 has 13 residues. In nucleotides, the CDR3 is TGTGTCAGCACCCCGTCCCTGAACACTGAAGCTTTCTTT. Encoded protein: CVSTPSLNTEAFF.

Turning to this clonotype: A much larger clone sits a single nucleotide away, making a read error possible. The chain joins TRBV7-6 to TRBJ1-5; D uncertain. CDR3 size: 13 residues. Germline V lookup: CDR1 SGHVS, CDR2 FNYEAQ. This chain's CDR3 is CSSSLYSNQPQHF. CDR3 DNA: TGTTCCAGCAGCTTATATAGCAATCAGCCCCAGCATTTT.

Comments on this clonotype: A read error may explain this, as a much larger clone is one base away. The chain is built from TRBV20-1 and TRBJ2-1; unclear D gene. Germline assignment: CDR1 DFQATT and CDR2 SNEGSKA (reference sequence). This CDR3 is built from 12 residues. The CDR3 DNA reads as TGCAGTGCTAGAGAACTGACCCATGAGCGGTTCTTC. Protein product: CSARELTHERFF.

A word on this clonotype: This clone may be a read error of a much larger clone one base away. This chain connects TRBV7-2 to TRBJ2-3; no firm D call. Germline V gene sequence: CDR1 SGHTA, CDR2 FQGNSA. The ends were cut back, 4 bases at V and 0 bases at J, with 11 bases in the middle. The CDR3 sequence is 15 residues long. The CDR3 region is CASSSQTASTDTQYF. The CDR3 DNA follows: TGTGCCAGCAGCTCACAGACGGCGAGCACAGATACGCAGTATTTT.

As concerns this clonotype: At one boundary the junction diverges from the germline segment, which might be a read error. CDR3: CSSSQNYEQYF. DNA for the CDR3: TGTTCCAGCAGCCAAAACTACGAGCAGTACTTC. The chain recombines TRBV14 with TRBJ2-7; D gene unclear. Germline V gene lookup returns CDR1 SGHDN and CDR2 FVKESK. The CDR3 totals 11 residues.

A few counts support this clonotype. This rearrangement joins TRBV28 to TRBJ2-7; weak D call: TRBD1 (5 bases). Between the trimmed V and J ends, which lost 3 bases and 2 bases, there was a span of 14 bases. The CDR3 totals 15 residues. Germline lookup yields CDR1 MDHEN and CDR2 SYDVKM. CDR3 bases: TGTGCCAGCAGTTTGGTCAGGCAGGGAACCTACGAGCAGTACTTC. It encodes CASSLVRQGTYEQYF. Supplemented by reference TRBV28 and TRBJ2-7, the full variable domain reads DVKVTQSSRYLVKRTGEKVFLECVQDMDHENMFWYRQDPGLGLRLIYFSYDVKMKEKGDIPEGYSVSREKKERFSLILESASTNQTSMYLCASSLVRQGTYEQYFGPGTRLTVT.

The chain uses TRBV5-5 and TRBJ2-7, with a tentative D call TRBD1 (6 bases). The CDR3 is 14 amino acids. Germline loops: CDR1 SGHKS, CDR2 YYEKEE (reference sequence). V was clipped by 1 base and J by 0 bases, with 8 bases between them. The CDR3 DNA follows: TGTGCCAGCAGCTTGACAGGGAACTCCTACGAGCAGTACTTC. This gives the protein CASSLTGNSYEQYF.

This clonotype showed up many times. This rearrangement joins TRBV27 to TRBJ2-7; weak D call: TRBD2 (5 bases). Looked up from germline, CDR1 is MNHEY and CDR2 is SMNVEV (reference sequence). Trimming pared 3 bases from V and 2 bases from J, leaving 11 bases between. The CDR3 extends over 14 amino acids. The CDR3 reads CASSFGLKTYEQYF. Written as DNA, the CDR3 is TGTGCCAGCAGTTTTGGACTGAAAACCTACGAGCAGTACTTC.

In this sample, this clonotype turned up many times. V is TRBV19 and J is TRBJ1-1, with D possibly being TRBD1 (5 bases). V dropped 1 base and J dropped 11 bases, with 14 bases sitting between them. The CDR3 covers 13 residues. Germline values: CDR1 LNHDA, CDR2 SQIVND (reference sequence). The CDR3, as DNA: TGTGCCAGTAGTATAGGGGGCCGGTCGAAGGCTTTCTTT. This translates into CASSIGGRSKAFF.

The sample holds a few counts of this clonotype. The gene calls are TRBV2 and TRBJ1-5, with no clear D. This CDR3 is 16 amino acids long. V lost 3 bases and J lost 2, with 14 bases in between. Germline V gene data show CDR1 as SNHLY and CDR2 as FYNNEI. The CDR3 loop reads CASSDKRPEGNQPQHF. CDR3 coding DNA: TGTGCCAGCAGTGATAAAAGACCAGAGGGCAATCAGCCCCAGCATTTT.

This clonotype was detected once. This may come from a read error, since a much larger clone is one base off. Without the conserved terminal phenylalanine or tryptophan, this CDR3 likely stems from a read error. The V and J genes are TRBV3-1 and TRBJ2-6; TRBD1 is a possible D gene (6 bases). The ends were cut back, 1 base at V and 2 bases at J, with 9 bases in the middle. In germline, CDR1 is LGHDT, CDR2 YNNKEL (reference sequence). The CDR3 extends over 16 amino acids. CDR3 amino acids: CASSQVGGAGANVLTL. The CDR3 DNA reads TGTGCCAGCAGCCAAGTAGGGGGTGCTGGGGCCAACGTCCTGACTTTG.

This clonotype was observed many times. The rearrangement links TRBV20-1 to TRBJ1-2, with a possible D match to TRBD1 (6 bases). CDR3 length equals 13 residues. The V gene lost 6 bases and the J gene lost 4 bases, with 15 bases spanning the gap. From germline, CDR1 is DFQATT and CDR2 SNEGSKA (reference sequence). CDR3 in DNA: TGCAGTGCCGAGGGGGGTCGGAGCTATGGCTACACCTTC. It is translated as CSAEGGRSYGYTF.

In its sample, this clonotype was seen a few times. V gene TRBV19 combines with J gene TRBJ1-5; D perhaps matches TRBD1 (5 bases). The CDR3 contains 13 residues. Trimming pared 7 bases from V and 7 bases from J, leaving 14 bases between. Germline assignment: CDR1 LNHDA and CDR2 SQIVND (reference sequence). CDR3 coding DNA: TGTGCCAGTAACCCCCGGGGGGGGCAGCCCCAGCATTTT. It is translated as CASNPRGGQPQHF.

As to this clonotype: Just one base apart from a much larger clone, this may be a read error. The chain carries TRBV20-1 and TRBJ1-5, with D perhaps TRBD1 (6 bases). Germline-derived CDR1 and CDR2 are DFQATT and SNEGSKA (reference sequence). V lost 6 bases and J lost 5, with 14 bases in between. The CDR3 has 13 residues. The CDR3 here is CSATQGRYQPQHF. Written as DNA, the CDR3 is TGCAGTGCCACGCAGGGGAGGTATCAGCCCCAGCATTTT.

The CDR3 bases are TGTGCCAGCTCCCCCTCGGCAGCAACTAATGAAAAACTGTTTTTT. As protein: CASSPSAATNEKLFF. This chain joins TRBV18 and TRBJ1-4; D is ambiguous. Trimming took off 6 bases at V and 0 bases at J, with 11 bases between the two ends. CDR3 length: 15 amino acids. The germline V gene encodes CDR1 KGHSH and CDR2 LQKENI.